This TCR beta chain originates from a study of shared clonotypes between healthy human individuals. V was cut by 2 bases and J by 1 base, with 9 bases left in between. CDR1 and CDR2 from the germline V gene are GTSNPN and SVGIG (reference sequence). This CDR3 has 14 residues. Per the authors' pipeline: As immunoSEQ supplied junction-only sequences (without quality scores), filtering differed. Assay used: immunoSEQ multiplex PCR; TCRdb lists only in-frame clones, some missing. D and trimming were read from the DNA, whereas the V and J calls and clone size are those reported in that table. The sample holds 950,000 to 1,300,000 clones, 65% to 80% seen once.

This sequence originates from a man between 18 and 35 years old in good health. Sequenced sample: memory CD4+ T cells sorted from blood. Subset indicated: CD45RA-negative fraction. V usage is TRBV30 and J usage is TRBJ1-5; weak D call: TRBD1 (5 bases). This CDR3 reads CAWSTGHSNQPQHF. CDR3 DNA: TGTGCCTGGAGTACTGGACACAGCAATCAGCCCCAGCATTTT. The whole variable domain, filled in from reference TRBV30 and TRBJ1-5, reads SQTIHQWPATLVQPVGSPLSLECTVEGTSNPNLYWYRQAAGRGLQLLFYSVGIGQISSEVPQNLSASRPQDRQFILSSKKLLLSDSGFYLCAWSTGHSNQPQHFGDGTRLSIL.